This T cell receptor (beta chain) was obtained from a study of response to subunit inactivated influenza vaccine. TCRdb reprocessed the RT-PCR reads with MiXCR, giving one entry per CDR3 protein. The table shows just over 300,000 distinct CDR3 sequences, with just over 20% occurring only once. This CDR3 region has 13 residues. Germline values: CDR1 SEHNR, CDR2 FQNEAQ (reference sequence). V dropped 4 bases and J dropped 4 bases, with 10 bases sitting between them. Only a few counts were recorded for this clonotype. This TCR derives from a man between 50 and 75 years old who received an inactivated influenza vaccine. The material sequenced was PBMCs from blood, taken roughly 20 months after vaccination. V usage is TRBV7-9 and J usage is TRBJ1-2; D unclear. CDR3 nucleotide sequence: TGTGCCAGCAGCTCCGGCGGCACCTATGGCTACACCTTC. It specifies CASSSGGTYGYTF.